The present T cell receptor (beta chain) was sequenced within a study of blood T cells in healthy people across ages. Turning to the study itself: The capture of about one barcoded beta molecule per two T cells was achieved by template switching.

Per the germline V gene, CDR1 is LNHNV and CDR2 is YYDKDF (reference sequence). The CDR3 has 14 residues. With 3 bases clipped from V and 3 bases from J, the junction kept 1 base outside the gene matches. General study points: A strong correlation between TCR beta diversity and naive T cell percentage was seen.

Using a J-beta primer mix together with a sample-barcoded 5' primer, a second PCR was run for about 7 to 12 cycles. From the 5' RACE reads, TCRdb called clonotypes with MiXCR, one entry per CDR3 protein. Of over a million distinct CDR3 sequences listed, 35% to 50% are singletons. This clonotype was detected a few times. The antigen is undetermined. The TCR sequence derives from a woman aged 60-70 years in good health. The chain employs TRBV15 and TRBJ1-2; TRBD1 aligns across 10 bases. Sample: blood. The CDR3 sequence: CATSRTGGDYGYTF. The CDR3 nucleotides are TGTGCCACCAGCAGGACAGGGGGCGACTATGGCTACACCTTC. The full variable domain, rest sourced from reference TRBV15 and TRBJ1-2, is DAMVIQNPRYQVTQFGKPVTLSCSQTLNHNVMYWYQQKSSQAPKLLFHYYDKDFNNEADTPDNFQSRRPNTSFCFLDIRSPGLGDTAMYLCATSRTGGDYGYTFGSGTRLTVV.